This entry lists 27 T cell receptor beta chains sequenced from one sample in a study of blood T cell repertoires in COVID-19. Using immunoSEQ multiplex PCR, the repertoire was profiled, and TCRdb retains in-frame clones only, with some absent. This table has 75,000 to 90,000 clones, 80% appearing once. The sequencing sample was made of peripheral blood. These receptors all come from a woman in her thirties or forties with active or convalescent COVID-19.

This clone was detected only once. The chain combines TRBV24-1 with TRBJ1-2, with 12 bases aligning to TRBD1. The CDR3 totals 12 residues. V lost 12 bases and J lost 8; bases outside the gene matches: 6. In germline, CDR1 is KGHDR, CDR2 SFDVKD. CDR3 amino acids: CAASGTGGGYTF. Written as DNA, the CDR3 is TGTGCCGCCTCGGGGACAGGGGGCGGCTACACCTTC.

This sequence joins TRBV6-5 and TRBJ1-5; tentative D call: TRBD1 (6 bases). The CDR3 covers 13 residues. V was cut by 2 bases and J by 5 bases, with 7 bases left in between. Germline V gene sequence: CDR1 MNHEY, CDR2 SVGAGI. CDR3 region: CASSYRQDQPQHF. The CDR3 coding sequence is TGTGCCAGCAGTTACCGACAGGATCAGCCCCAGCATTTT.

This clone was seen once. The rearrangement joins TRBV7-9 to TRBJ2-3; TRBD2 aligns across 8 bases. The CDR3 loop spans 16 amino acids. Trimming took 1 base from V and 2 from J; bases not matched to a gene: 5. Per germline, CDR1 SEHNR and CDR2 FQNEAQ (reference sequence). The CDR3 sequence is CASSLVGGEITDTQYF. The CDR3 DNA reads TGTGCCAGCAGCTTAGTCGGGGGGGAGATCACAGATACGCAGTATTTT.

This chain joins TRBV24-1 and TRBJ2-1; TRBD2 agrees at 9 bases. The CDR3 is 15 residues long. Germline trimming cut 4 bases from V and 4 bases from J; bases unmatched to any gene: 4. Germline V lookup: CDR1 KGHDR, CDR2 SFDVKD. CDR3 sequence: CATSDGGRGYNEQFF. DNA of the CDR3: TGTGCCACCAGTGACGGCGGGAGGGGATACAATGAGCAGTTCTTC.

The rearrangement links TRBV6-1 to TRBJ2-5; 7 nucleotides align to TRBD1. The CDR3 has 17 residues. Germline-derived CDR1 and CDR2 are MNHNS and SASEGT. V lost 2 bases and J lost 5; bases outside the gene matches: 14. The CDR3 sequence is CASSELAQGQVRETQYF. As DNA, the CDR3 is TGTGCCAGCAGTGAACTTGCCCAAGGACAGGTCAGGGAGACCCAGTACTTC.

V usage is TRBV7-9 and J usage is TRBJ2-1; 9 nucleotides agree with TRBD2. The CDR3 sequence is 15 residues long. Per the germline V gene, CDR1 is SEHNR and CDR2 is FQNEAQ (reference sequence). V shed 5 bases, J shed 4 bases, and the junction held 6 bases outside the gene matches. The CDR3 spells CASSPRGGLYNEQFF. CDR3 nucleotide sequence: TGTGCCAGCAGCCCGCGGGGGGGCCTTTACAATGAGCAGTTCTTC.

The J gene is TRBJ1-4, the V gene TRBV11-2, with TRBD1 as a possible D gene (5 bases). Germline assignment: CDR1 SGHAT and CDR2 FQNNGV. This CDR3 has 16 residues. V shed 5 bases and J shed 4 bases, with 17 bases lying between them. CDR3 in DNA: TGTGCCAGCAGCCAAACCATGGGGGGGGTTAATGAAAAACTGTTTTTT. Translating gives CASSQTMGGVNEKLFF.

The chain carries TRBV28 and TRBJ2-7; D might be TRBD1 (6 bases). V gave up 5 bases and J gave up 6 bases, with 11 bases separating them. Germline-derived CDR1 and CDR2 are MDHEN and SYDVKM. CDR3 size: 12 residues. The CDR3 reads CASSAYRVEQYF. CDR3 sequence (DNA): TGTGCCAGCAGTGCCTACAGGGTCGAGCAGTACTTC.

The rearrangement joins TRBV25-1 to TRBJ2-7, with a possible D match to TRBD2 (5 bases). The CDR3 loop spans 11 amino acids. V was trimmed by 5 bases and J by 5 bases, leaving 7 bases between them. CDR1 is MGHDK and CDR2 is SYGVNS in the germline V gene. For the CDR3, the DNA is TGTGCCAGCAGTAGGCGGGACGAGCAGTACTTC. Translated: CASSRRDEQYF.

This clone was found once. In DNA form, the CDR3 reads TGTGCTAGTGGTTTGGGCGGCACCGGGGAGCTGTTTTTT. This codes for CASGLGGTGELFF. The chain combines TRBV12-5 with TRBJ2-2; D gene unclear. V was shortened by 1 base and J by 4 bases, with 4 bases between the two germline ends. CDR3 length equals 13 residues. Germline assignment: CDR1 LGHNT and CDR2 FRNRAP.

V and J are TRBV11-2 and TRBJ2-7; unclear D gene. The CDR3 is 13 residues long. Per germline, CDR1 SGHAT and CDR2 FQNNGV. Trimming cost V 3 bases and J 5 bases, with 11 bases left between them. CDR3 in amino acids: CASSFKPLNEQYF. The CDR3, as DNA: TGTGCCAGCAGCTTCAAGCCCCTTAACGAGCAGTACTTC. Using reference TRBV11-2 and TRBJ2-7 for the parts outside the CDR3, the full variable domain is EAGVAQSPRYKIIEKRQSVAFWCNPISGHATLYWYQQILGQGPKLLIQFQNNGVVDDSQLPKDRFSAERLKGVDSTLKIQPAKLEDSAVYLCASSFKPLNEQYFGPGTRLTVT.

The chain carries TRBV9 and TRBJ2-3; D is perhaps TRBD1 (5 bases). This CDR3 has 18 residues. Per the germline V gene, CDR1 is SGDLS and CDR2 is YYNGEE. V lost 4 bases to trimming and J lost 1 base, with 22 bases between them. Here the CDR3 reads CASSQRGISPDGTDTQYF. The DNA of the CDR3 is TGTGCCAGCAGCCAAAGGGGAATATCCCCCGATGGCACAGATACGCAGTATTTT.

The chain links TRBV28 to TRBJ2-7, with 7 bases lining up with TRBD1. The CDR3 length is 13 residues. Germline V lookup: CDR1 MDHEN, CDR2 SYDVKM. V was clipped by 6 bases and J by 0 bases; unmatched bases: 2. The CDR3 coding sequence is TGTGCCAGCAGGACAGGGATCTCCTACGAGCAGTACTTC. It specifies CASRTGISYEQYF.

This clone appeared once. The chain links TRBV11-3 to TRBJ2-5; 7 nucleotides agree with TRBD1. Germline V gene lookup returns CDR1 SGHNT and CDR2 YENEEA. V trimming: 4 bases; J trimming: 4 bases; junction bases outside the gene matches: 6. The CDR3 totals 14 residues. Here the CDR3 reads CASSSNRGRETQYF. The CDR3 coding sequence is TGTGCCAGCAGCTCGAACAGGGGTAGAGAGACCCAGTACTTC.

CDR3 sequence reads: CASRKTGASGYTF. The CDR3 coding sequence is TGTGCCAGCAGGAAAACAGGGGCCTCAGGCTACACCTTC. The rearrangement uses TRBV12-3 or TRBV12-4 and TRBJ1-2; 7 bases align to TRBD1. The CDR3 has 13 residues. The junction had 9 bases not matched to a gene; V was cut back by 6 bases and J by 8 bases.

The chain links TRBV7-2 to TRBJ2-3, with TRBD1 matching 7 bases. The germline V gene has CDR1 SGHTA and CDR2 FQGNSA. Trimming took 3 bases from V and 2 from J; bases not matched to a gene: 2. The CDR3 has 14 residues. The CDR3 reads CASSFGQDTDTQYF. The CDR3 nucleotides read TGTGCCAGCAGCTTTGGACAGGACACAGATACGCAGTATTTT. The full variable domain, its missing parts supplied by reference TRBV7-2 and TRBJ2-3, is GAGVSQSPSNKVTEKGKDVELRCDPISGHTALYWYRQSLGQGLEFLIYFQGNSAPDKSGLPSDRFSAERTGGSVSTLTIQRTQQEDSAVYLCASSFGQDTDTQYFGPGTRLTVL.

This clone appeared a single time. The gene calls are TRBV5-4 and TRBJ2-2, with 10 bases matching TRBD1. The germline V gene encodes CDR1 SGHNT and CDR2 YYREEE (reference sequence). The CDR3 has 15 residues. The V gene end was trimmed by 3 bases and the J gene end by 1 base; junction bases not matched to a gene: 0. The CDR3 sequence is CASSWDRGNTGELFF. In DNA form, the CDR3 reads TGTGCCAGCAGCTGGGACAGGGGGAACACCGGGGAGCTGTTTTTT.

The rearrangement links TRBV27 to TRBJ2-1; 10 positions match TRBD2. This CDR3 region has 18 residues. The V gene end was trimmed by 5 bases and the J gene end by 4 bases; junction bases not matched to a gene: 14. Germline V CDR1 and CDR2: MNHEY, SMNVEV (reference sequence). The CDR3 sequence: CASSGWSQSGRVYNEQFF. The CDR3 DNA reads TGTGCCAGCAGTGGATGGTCTCAGAGCGGGAGGGTTTACAATGAGCAGTTCTTC.

V gene TRBV5-6 combines with J gene TRBJ1-6; D possibly corresponds to TRBD1 (6 bases). The CDR3 totals 17 residues. Trimming left V 4 bases short and J 8 bases short, with 22 bases between. CDR1 and CDR2 (germline): SGHDT, YYEEEE. The DNA for the CDR3 is TGTGCCAGCAGCGTCCGGGACATCGGATGGGGTCATTCACCCCTCCACTTT. Protein product: CASSVRDIGWGHSPLHF.

This clone was found a few times. V gene TRBV4-2 combines with J gene TRBJ1-5; no clear D. This CDR3 has 17 residues. From germline, CDR1 is LGHNA and CDR2 YNFKEQ. With 0 bases removed from V and 2 bases from J, the gap between germline ends came to 14 bases. CDR3 coding DNA: TGTGCCAGCAGCCAAGATCCATCTTCGAGGGGCAATCAGCCCCAGCATTTT. This codes for CASSQDPSSRGNQPQHF.

The chain joins TRBV15 to TRBJ1-1; no reliable D call. This CDR3 has 14 residues. The V end lost 0 bases, the J end lost 1 base, and 6 bases lay between the germline ends. Germline-derived CDR1 and CDR2 are LNHNV and YYDKDF (reference sequence). This chain's CDR3 is CATSREAGNTEAFF. The CDR3 DNA sequence: TGTGCCACCAGCAGAGAGGCAGGGAACACTGAAGCTTTCTTT.

This clone was recorded only once. The chain links TRBV11-2 to TRBJ2-2; 11 bases align to TRBD2. Germline V gene data show CDR1 as SGHAT and CDR2 as FQNNGV. CDR3 length: 16 residues. The ends lost 5 bases at V and 6 bases at J; junction bases unmatched: 8. CDR3 amino acids: CASSHIAGGSPGELFF. The DNA of the CDR3 is TGTGCCAGCAGCCATATAGCGGGAGGGTCCCCCGGGGAGCTGTTTTTT.

This clone appeared a single time. The CDR3 protein is CASSLQGATEAFF. The CDR3 DNA reads as TGTGCCAGCAGCCTCCAGGGGGCCACTGAAGCTTTCTTT. This chain joins TRBV7-3 and TRBJ1-1, with 8 bases that match TRBD1. Germline V gene data show CDR1 as SGHTA and CDR2 as FQGTGA. The CDR3 runs 13 residues. Trimming removed 5 bases from V and 4 bases from J; junction bases left unmatched: 3.

The DNA for the CDR3 is TGCGCCAGCAGAGACACCTCTGGAAACACCATATATTTT. Translating it yields CASRDTSGNTIYF. This chain connects TRBV5-1 to TRBJ1-3; D call uncertain. The germline V gene encodes CDR1 SGHRS and CDR2 YFSETQ. The CDR3 runs to 13 residues. Trimming took 5 bases from V and 0 from J, leaving 6 bases between them.

The CDR3 loop reads CATSRGSSSYNSPLHF. As DNA, the CDR3 is TGTGCCACCAGCAGAGGGTCTAGCTCCTATAATTCACCCCTCCACTTT. This chain links TRBV15 with TRBJ1-6; D is unclear. V lost 1 base to trimming and J lost 0 bases, with 7 bases between them. This CDR3 has 16 amino acids. Per the germline V gene, CDR1 is LNHNV and CDR2 is YYDKDF (reference sequence).

The chain is built from TRBV28 and TRBJ2-3; 10 bases match TRBD2. After removal of 6 bases from V and 8 bases from J, the junction contained 14 bases not matched to a gene. Germline values: CDR1 MDHEN, CDR2 SYDVKM. The CDR3 runs 16 residues. CDR3 in DNA: TGTGCCAGCAGCGACGCAGCGGGAGGGCCTAGTGGTACGCAGTATTTT. It is translated as CASSDAAGGPSGTQYF. The whole variable domain, remainder taken from reference TRBV28 and TRBJ2-3, is DVKVTQSSRYLVKRTGEKVFLECVQDMDHENMFWYRQDPGLGLRLIYFSYDVKMKEKGDIPEGYSVSREKKERFSLILESASTNQTSMYLCASSDAAGGPSGTQYFGPGTRLTVL.

This chain uses TRBV12-3 or TRBV12-4 with TRBJ1-2; 10 bases are shared with TRBD1. The CDR3 runs 12 residues. V was clipped by 6 bases and J by 8 bases; unmatched bases: 3. The chain's CDR3 is CASSRDRGGYTF. DNA of the CDR3: TGTGCCAGCAGCAGGGACAGGGGCGGCTACACCTTC.